Listed below are T cell receptor beta chains from one sample, sequenced in a study of graft-versus-host responses after intestinal transplantation. Only in-frame clones appear in the TCRdb table, and some are missing; sequencing was by immunoSEQ multiplex PCR. The data contain about 12,000 clones, 35% of them singletons. Material: alloreactive CD8+ T cells from a mixed lymphocyte reaction culture, obtained before intestinal transplant. The source of these receptors is a human patient who received an intestinal transplant. Each CDR3 is given with its conserved first and last residue. Each record gives: J gene, V gene, clone size, D gene, CDR3 DNA, CDR3 protein. The D gene is left open where the match is weak. Size tells how often a clone was seen (once, few, many) or the class of an expanded clone, and some rows leave it out.

TRBJ2-5	TRBV5-4	once	TRBD2	TGTGCCAGCAGCGTGAGTTTAACGGGAGGGCCTCAGAAGACCCAGTACTTC	CASSVSLTGGPQKTQYF
TRBJ2-1	TRBV7-6	-	TRBD2	TGTGCCAGCAGCCCGAGACTAGCCGAAACTACCTACAATGAGCAGTTCTTC	CASSPRLAETTYNEQFF
TRBJ1-4	TRBV2	-	TRBD1	TGTGCCAGCAGTCTTCAGGGGGCCAAGGAAAAACTGTTTTTT	CASSLQGAKEKLFF
TRBJ2-2	TRBV6-1	few	TRBD2	TGTGCCAGCACCTTGACTAGCGGCACCGGGGAGCTGTTTTTT	CASTLTSGTGELFF
TRBJ2-1	TRBV2	few	TRBD2	TGTGCCAGCAGTCTGACCCTAGCGGGGCCCTTTTGGGATGAGCAGTTCTTC	CASSLTLAGPFWDEQFF
TRBJ2-5	TRBV11-2	-	-	TGTGCCAGCAGCTTGGGCGCCAGGGGCGAGACCCAGTACTTC	CASSLGARGETQYF
TRBJ2-1	TRBV7-3	few	-	TGTGCCAGCAAAGGGGGGGACGATGAGCAGTTCTTC	CASKGGDDEQFF
TRBJ2-5	TRBV27	-	TRBD1	TGTGCCAGCAGTGACCTGAAGGGGGCGGAAGAGACCCAGTACTTC	CASSDLKGAEETQYF
TRBJ1-2	TRBV6-4	once	-	TGTGCCAGCAGTGTCCTCCGACAGGCTAACTATGGCTACACCTTC	CASSVLRQANYGYTF
TRBJ2-1	TRBV7-6	-	-	TGTGCCAGCAGAGATAGGGGGTTCAATGAGCAGTTCTTC	CASRDRGFNEQFF
TRBJ2-2	TRBV7-9	few	TRBD1	TGTGCCAGCAGCCATTCGGGGACAGCCGGGGAGCTGTTTTTT	CASSHSGTAGELFF
TRBJ2-1	TRBV10-2	-	-	TGCGCCAGCAGTGAGATCTTTGGCAATGAGCAGTTCTTC	CASSEIFGNEQFF
TRBJ2-2	TRBV7-3	-	-	TGTGCCAGCAGCCCCCCCCTATACGACAGGTCGACCACCGGGGAGCTGTTTTTT	CASSPPLYDRSTTGELFF
TRBJ2-1	TRBV18	few	-	TGTGCCAGCTCACCAGTGACCCCCGATGAGCAGTTCTTC	CASSPVTPDEQFF
TRBJ1-4	TRBV7-9	few	-	TGTGCCAGCAGCCCAGGCTATAATGAAAAACTGTTTTTT	CASSPGYNEKLFF
TRBJ2-7	TRBV27	few	-	TGTGCCAGCAGTTTATCTAGCGGCTACGAGCAGTACTTC	CASSLSSGYEQYF
TRBJ2-1	TRBV7-3	-	-	TGTGCCAGCAGCTTACACCCGGCCCCCCCGAACAATGAGCAGTTCTTC	CASSLHPAPPNNEQFF
TRBJ1-1	TRBV5-6	large	-	TGTGCCAGCAGCTTGAGGGGCACTGAAGCTTTCTTT	CASSLRGTEAFF
TRBJ1-2	TRBV5-3	few	-	TGTGCCAGCAGCCAGGCCCTCTATGGCTACACCTTC	CASSQALYGYTF
TRBJ1-2	TRBV6-1	few	-	TGTGCCAGCAGTGGGACAAACTATGGCTACACCTTC	CASSGTNYGYTF
TRBJ1-4	TRBV7-9	-	-	TGTGCCAGCAGCTTACGAGGCAGGGGTGGCGAAAAACTGTTTTTT	CASSLRGRGGEKLFF
TRBJ1-1	TRBV21-1	-	-	TGTGCCAGCAGCGTAGGAGGTAACACTGAAGCTTTCTTT	CASSVGGNTEAFF
TRBJ1-5	TRBV28	large	-	TGTGCCAGCAGTTTCGGCAATCAGCCCCAGCATTTT	CASSFGNQPQHF
TRBJ1-5	TRBV14	-	TRBD1	TGTGCCAGCATTGTATGGGACAGGGAAAATCTGCCCCAGCATTTT	CASIVWDRENLPQHF